Listed below are T cell receptor beta chains from one sample, sequenced in a study of OX40 agonist ivuxolimab in advanced cancers. Clones were read by immunoSEQ multiplex PCR, and TCRdb kept only the in-frame ones, dropping some. This table holds tens of thousands of clones, around 73% found once. This material consisted of CD4+ or CD8+ T cells sorted from blood, taken in a trial of the OX40 agonist ivuxolimab. These TCRs come from an adult with an advanced solid tumor such as melanoma, head and neck, liver or kidney cancer. The CDR3 runs from the conserved cysteine through the conserved F or W. D genes are given only for firm matches. A row's size may be missing; if present it is once, few, many or a size class.

V gene: TRBV5-4; clone size: -; J gene: TRBJ1-3; D gene: -; CDR3 DNA: TGTGCCAGCAGCTTGGCGGGGCTTGGAAACACCATATATTTT; CDR3 protein: CASSLAGLGNTIYF
V gene: TRBV7-2; clone size: -; J gene: TRBJ1-1; D gene: -; CDR3 DNA: TGTGCCAGCAGCTTATCCTCGATAAGGGGGGCGACTGAAGCTTTCTTT; CDR3 protein: CASSLSSIRGATEAFF
V gene: TRBV11-2; clone size: -; J gene: TRBJ2-1; D gene: -; CDR3 DNA: TGTGCCAGCAGCCTGAGCGCGGGCCTCGATGAGCAGTTCTTC; CDR3 protein: CASSLSAGLDEQFF
V gene: TRBV30; clone size: -; J gene: TRBJ2-1; D gene: TRBD2; CDR3 DNA: TGTGCCTGCCATTTGCATCGGGGGGGGCGTTCCTACAATGAGCAGTTCTTC; CDR3 protein: CACHLHRGGRSYNEQFF
V gene: TRBV10-3; clone size: -; J gene: TRBJ2-1; D gene: -; CDR3 DNA: TGTGCCATCGGGTCCGGCAATGAGCAGTTCTTC; CDR3 protein: CAIGSGNEQFF
V gene: TRBV5-1; clone size: -; J gene: TRBJ2-1; D gene: -; CDR3 DNA: TGCGCCAGCAGCGCAAAACAGGGACAAGAAAATGAGCAGTTCTTC; CDR3 protein: CASSAKQGQENEQFF
V gene: TRBV30; clone size: -; J gene: TRBJ1-1; D gene: TRBD1; CDR3 DNA: TGTGCCTGGACTCCAGGGGGCCGCACTGAAGCTTTCTTT; CDR3 protein: CAWTPGGRTEAFF
V gene: TRBV7-6; clone size: -; J gene: TRBJ2-7; D gene: -; CDR3 DNA: TGTGCCAGCAGCCCCGGACACGAGCAGTACTTC; CDR3 protein: CASSPGHEQYF
V gene: TRBV7-9; clone size: -; J gene: TRBJ2-2; D gene: -; CDR3 DNA: TGTGCCAGCAGGGGGGTTTTGATGGGAAAGAACACCGGGGAGCTGTTTTTT; CDR3 protein: CASRGVLMGKNTGELFF
V gene: TRBV4-1; clone size: -; J gene: TRBJ2-7; D gene: -; CDR3 DNA: TGCGCCAGCAGCCAAGGGGACTCTTCCTACGAGCAGTACTTC; CDR3 protein: CASSQGDSSYEQYF
V gene: TRBV9; clone size: -; J gene: TRBJ1-6; D gene: TRBD1; CDR3 DNA: TGTGCCAGCAGCGTAGCCCCGACAGGGGTACAGCGGTCGAATTCACCCCTCCACTTT; CDR3 protein: CASSVAPTGVQRSNSPLHF
V gene: TRBV19; clone size: few; J gene: TRBJ1-5; D gene: TRBD1; CDR3 DNA: TGTGCCAGTAGTACCCCGGGACAGGTCGGACAGCCCCAGCATTTT; CDR3 protein: CASSTPGQVGQPQHF
V gene: TRBV7-9; clone size: few; J gene: TRBJ1-5; D gene: -; CDR3 DNA: TGTGCCAGCAGATTGGGCAATCAGCCCCAGCATTTT; CDR3 protein: CASRLGNQPQHF
V gene: TRBV7-6; clone size: -; J gene: TRBJ2-2; D gene: -; CDR3 DNA: TGTGCCAGCAGCCCCGTTTCAAACGGGGGAGGGGAGCTGTTTTTT; CDR3 protein: CASSPVSNGGGELFF
V gene: TRBV4-2; clone size: -; J gene: TRBJ2-7; D gene: -; CDR3 DNA: TGTGCCAGCAGCCAAGACCTGGCCCTGGCCCCCTCCTACGAGCAGTACTTC; CDR3 protein: CASSQDLALAPSYEQYF
V gene: TRBV6-1; clone size: -; J gene: TRBJ1-2; D gene: TRBD1; CDR3 DNA: TGTGCCAGCGCAAGGGGGCTAGGCTACACCTTC; CDR3 protein: CASARGLGYTF
V gene: TRBV7-6; clone size: few; J gene: TRBJ2-3; D gene: -; CDR3 DNA: TGTGCCAGCAGCTTAGCCGGAAGCACAGATACGCAGTATTTT; CDR3 protein: CASSLAGSTDTQYF
V gene: TRBV6-5; clone size: -; J gene: TRBJ2-1; D gene: TRBD2; CDR3 DNA: TGTGCCAGCAGTTACCCGACTAGCGGGGGGGCCGGAGAGTTCTTC; CDR3 protein: CASSYPTSGGAGEFF
V gene: TRBV7-9; clone size: -; J gene: TRBJ2-7; D gene: TRBD1; CDR3 DNA: TGTGCCAGCAGCGTTACGACAGGGGGATATTACGAGCAGTACTTC; CDR3 protein: CASSVTTGGYYEQYF
V gene: TRBV11-3; clone size: once; J gene: TRBJ2-7; D gene: -; CDR3 DNA: TGTGCCAGCAGCTCCCGTGATAGCACCACCTACGAGCAGTACTTC; CDR3 protein: CASSSRDSTTYEQYF
V gene: TRBV13; clone size: -; J gene: TRBJ2-7; D gene: -; CDR3 DNA: TGTGCCAGCAGCTCCAATGGGGAAGGCTACGAGCAGTACTTC; CDR3 protein: CASSSNGEGYEQYF
V gene: TRBV10-3; clone size: -; J gene: TRBJ2-1; D gene: TRBD2; CDR3 DNA: TGTGCCATCAGTGGCTTAGCGGGGGTCCATGATGAGCAGTTCTTC; CDR3 protein: CAISGLAGVHDEQFF
V gene: TRBV23-1; clone size: -; J gene: TRBJ2-7; D gene: -; CDR3 DNA: TGCGCCAGCAGTCAAAAGGGGGCCTACGAGCAGTACTTC; CDR3 protein: CASSQKGAYEQYF
V gene: TRBV6-6; clone size: -; J gene: TRBJ1-6; D gene: -; CDR3 DNA: TGTGCCAGCAGTTACTCGACCGGCAGGGCGGCCCTCCACTTT; CDR3 protein: CASSYSTGRAALHF
V gene: TRBV13; clone size: -; J gene: TRBJ2-7; D gene: -; CDR3 DNA: TGTGCCAGCAGTGAGTCCTCAAGCTCCTACGAGCAGTACTTC; CDR3 protein: CASSESSSSYEQYF
V gene: TRBV9; clone size: -; J gene: TRBJ2-2; D gene: TRBD1; CDR3 DNA: TGTGCCAGCAGCGTAGGGGGACAGGGGTATCCCGGGGAGCTGTTTTTT; CDR3 protein: CASSVGGQGYPGELFF
V gene: TRBV7-8; clone size: -; J gene: TRBJ1-6; D gene: TRBD1; CDR3 DNA: TGTGCCAGCAGCTTAACTAGGACAGGGGCCAGCTCCTATAATTCACCCCTCCACTTT; CDR3 protein: CASSLTRTGASSYNSPLHF
V gene: TRBV28; clone size: -; J gene: TRBJ1-1; D gene: -; CDR3 DNA: TGTGCCAGCAGTTCGGGAGCGAACACTGAAGCTTTCTTT; CDR3 protein: CASSSGANTEAFF
V gene: TRBV11-1; clone size: -; J gene: TRBJ1-2; D gene: -; CDR3 DNA: TGTGCCAGCAGTTACGAGAGAGACCTGAGAGGCTACACCTTC; CDR3 protein: CASSYERDLRGYTF
V gene: TRBV30; clone size: -; J gene: TRBJ2-1; D gene: -; CDR3 DNA: TGTGCCTGGTCCGGTCGGACCCGCTACGATGAGCAGTTCTTC; CDR3 protein: CAWSGRTRYDEQFF
V gene: TRBV11-2; clone size: -; J gene: TRBJ2-7; D gene: -; CDR3 DNA: TGTGCCAGCAGCTTAGAACAGGGAGGGTTCTACGAGCAGTACTTC; CDR3 protein: CASSLEQGGFYEQYF
V gene: TRBV4-1; clone size: -; J gene: TRBJ1-6; D gene: -; CDR3 DNA: TGCGCCAGCAGCCAAAGGAGCCCTATTTATAATTCACCCCTCCACTTT; CDR3 protein: CASSQRSPIYNSPLHF
V gene: TRBV11-3; clone size: medium-sized; J gene: TRBJ1-3; D gene: -; CDR3 DNA: TGTGCCAGCAGCTCAAGGGACGGGATCTCTGGAAACACCATATATTTT; CDR3 protein: CASSSRDGISGNTIYF
V gene: TRBV19; clone size: few; J gene: TRBJ2-1; D gene: -; CDR3 DNA: TGTGCCAGTAGTATTTTCGGAGGGGAGCCCTACAATGAGCAGTTCTTC; CDR3 protein: CASSIFGGEPYNEQFF
V gene: TRBV27; clone size: -; J gene: TRBJ2-3; D gene: TRBD2; CDR3 DNA: TGTGCCAGCAGGTGGGGGGGTGGCGGGTTTTCAGATACGCAGTATTTT; CDR3 protein: CASRWGGGGFSDTQYF
V gene: TRBV7-9; clone size: -; J gene: TRBJ2-2; D gene: TRBD2; CDR3 DNA: TGTGCCAGCAGCTTAGTTCCGGGTGGGGGACTAAACACCGGGGAGCTGTTTTTT; CDR3 protein: CASSLVPGGGLNTGELFF
V gene: TRBV5-4; clone size: -; J gene: TRBJ2-3; D gene: -; CDR3 DNA: TGTGCCAGCAGCTTGCCGGGGGCCGAGGATACGCAGTATTTT; CDR3 protein: CASSLPGAEDTQYF
V gene: TRBV6-1; clone size: few; J gene: TRBJ2-3; D gene: -; CDR3 DNA: TGTGCCAGCAGTGAAGGCGGGCTGAGCACAGATACGCAGTATTTT; CDR3 protein: CASSEGGLSTDTQYF
V gene: TRBV7-9; clone size: -; J gene: TRBJ1-1; D gene: -; CDR3 DNA: TGTGCCAGCAGACCCGAGAGGAACACTGAAGCTTTCTTT; CDR3 protein: CASRPERNTEAFF
V gene: TRBV7-2; clone size: -; J gene: TRBJ2-1; D gene: -; CDR3 DNA: TGTGCCAGCAGCGAAGGACTGTACAATGAGCAGTTCTTC; CDR3 protein: CASSEGLYNEQFF
V gene: TRBV28; clone size: few; J gene: TRBJ2-2; D gene: TRBD1; CDR3 DNA: TGTGCCAGCAGTTTGGGGGACAGGGATACCGGGGAGCTGTTTTTT; CDR3 protein: CASSLGDRDTGELFF
V gene: TRBV5-6; clone size: -; J gene: TRBJ2-7; D gene: -; CDR3 DNA: TGTGCCAGCAGCTCGACAGGAGGTTACGAGCAGTACTTC; CDR3 protein: CASSSTGGYEQYF
V gene: TRBV21-1; clone size: medium-sized; J gene: TRBJ2-7; D gene: -; CDR3 DNA: TGTGCCAGCAGCAAATACAGCTCCTACGAGCAGTACTTC; CDR3 protein: CASSKYSSYEQYF
V gene: TRBV28; clone size: -; J gene: TRBJ1-1; D gene: -; CDR3 DNA: TGTGCCAGCAGTTTCGGTCCTGAAGCTTTCTTT; CDR3 protein: CASSFGPEAFF
V gene: TRBV29-1; clone size: -; J gene: TRBJ1-1; D gene: -; CDR3 DNA: TGCAGCGTTGTAAGTTTTGATAGGGCTGAAGCTTTCTTT; CDR3 protein: CSVVSFDRAEAFF
V gene: TRBV13; clone size: -; J gene: TRBJ2-7; D gene: -; CDR3 DNA: TGTGCCAGCAGCTCCCCCCCCCGTGACTACGAGCAGTACTTC; CDR3 protein: CASSSPPRDYEQYF
V gene: TRBV29-1; clone size: medium-sized; J gene: TRBJ1-1; D gene: -; CDR3 DNA: TGCAGCGTTGTAGTGGGGGGCACTGAAGCTTTCTTT; CDR3 protein: CSVVVGGTEAFF
V gene: TRBV9; clone size: -; J gene: TRBJ1-2; D gene: TRBD1; CDR3 DNA: TGTGCCAGCAGCGTCGGACAGGGCTACGTATATGGCTACACCTTC; CDR3 protein: CASSVGQGYVYGYTF
V gene: TRBV4-1; clone size: few; J gene: TRBJ1-6; D gene: -; CDR3 DNA: TGCGCCAGCAGCGCCCGGGTGGACAGTAATTCACCCCTCCACTTT; CDR3 protein: CASSARVDSNSPLHF
V gene: TRBV25-1; clone size: few; J gene: TRBJ1-4; D gene: -; CDR3 DNA: TGTGCCAGCAGAGGGGACATCAGCGGTGGGGAGGATGAAAAACTGTTTTTT; CDR3 protein: CASRGDISGGEDEKLFF
V gene: TRBV11-2; clone size: once; J gene: TRBJ1-2; D gene: -; CDR3 DNA: TGTGCCAGCAGCTTAGAGGGGGCCAGGAACTATGGCTACACCTTC; CDR3 protein: CASSLEGARNYGYTF
V gene: TRBV5-8; clone size: -; J gene: TRBJ1-2; D gene: -; CDR3 DNA: TGTGCCAGCAGCTTGGACCTTTCTTATGGCTACACCTTC; CDR3 protein: CASSLDLSYGYTF
V gene: TRBV4-2; clone size: -; J gene: TRBJ2-7; D gene: -; CDR3 DNA: TGTGCCAGCAGCCAAGAACTTTCGGGCCTCTCCTACGAGCAGTACTTC; CDR3 protein: CASSQELSGLSYEQYF
V gene: TRBV28; clone size: -; J gene: TRBJ1-6; D gene: -; CDR3 DNA: TGTGCCAGCAGTCTGGTCCACCAGGGCGGTTCACCCCTCCACTTT; CDR3 protein: CASSLVHQGGSPLHF
V gene: TRBV29-1; clone size: -; J gene: TRBJ1-2; D gene: -; CDR3 DNA: TGCAGCGCGTCCGCAGGCACCTATGGCTACACCTTC; CDR3 protein: CSASAGTYGYTF